A selection of T cell receptor beta chains follows, all from one sample in a study of CD8 T cells in Susac syndrome. TCRdb reanalysed the immunoSEQ multiplex PCR reads using MiXCR and keeps one entry per CDR3 protein. The sample has about 280,000 distinct CDR3 sequences; approximately 84% are singletons. Sequenced input: CD8+ T cells from PBMCs. The receptors originated from a human donor with multiple sclerosis. Both conserved end residues are trimmed from each CDR3.

TRBV3-1,TRBJ1-6,ASRLKGVYSPLH
TRBV13,TRBJ2-7,ASSLGGTRYEQY
TRBV15,TRBJ2-1,ATSMWLEGDNEQF
TRBV7-9,TRBJ2-3,ASSLAGSGDTQY
TRBV19,TRBJ1-5,ASSMTEYSNQPQH
TRBV27,TRBJ2-1,ASSSRLAGVYEQF
TRBV27,TRBJ1-6,ASTLTGGDSPLH
TRBV4-1,TRBJ1-1,ASSPQGGGNTEAF
TRBV7-8,TRBJ2-7,ASSPSMVNLAVSYEQY
TRBV7-9,TRBJ1-6,ASSSDRATDSPLH
TRBV21-1,TRBJ2-3,ASSSSDRASTDTQY
TRBV9,TRBJ1-1,ASSVEVVTEAF
TRBV18,TRBJ2-3,ASFSPGLSTDTQY
TRBV9,TRBJ2-5,ASSAPGQGAQETQY
TRBV5-4,TRBJ2-7,ASSLDLGNGDYEQY
TRBV5-4,TRBJ2-1,ASSPQELAGVNEQF
TRBV2,TRBJ1-2,ASTTTGSYGYT
TRBV30,TRBJ1-5,AWTPTEGAWQPQH
TRBV6-6,TRBJ2-1,ASRYLSSYNEQF
TRBV25-1,TRBJ1-5,ASSRRTQKGQPQH
TRBV5-1,TRBJ2-1,ASSLKAGLSYNEQF
TRBV5-6,TRBJ2-1,ASSLRASGRFYEQF